This T cell receptor (beta chain) appears in the sequencing data of a study of identical twins. Study-level results: Cord blood's abundant beta clonotypes had fewer insertions, unlike memory repertoires. Monozygotic twins shared more out-of-frame TCR alpha than recombination models predicted. Excess twin sharing in beta out-of-frame sequences was weaker.

Template switching created a universal primer site, and the cDNA included unique molecular identifiers. Each CDR3 protein is one row after TCRdb ran MiXCR on the 5' RACE reads. The sample has hundreds of thousands of distinct CDR3 sequences; 9% to 15% are singletons. This clonotype was seen only a few times. What it recognizes is unknown. CDR3 length equals 14 residues. These data were also filed under a second study, of yellow fever vaccine responses in identical twins.

Material: PBMCs. This TCR was sampled from a woman between 18 and 29 years old in good health. The rearrangement uses TRBV21-1 and TRBJ2-2; the table's TRBD1 call for D was not verified on the DNA. TRBV21-1 represents a pseudogene. The CDR3 DNA sequence: TGTGCCAGCCAGGGACAGGGAAACACCGGGGAGCTGTTTTTT. Translation gives CASQGQGNTGELFF.